Sequencing of this T cell receptor beta chain was carried out in a study of molecular identifiers for immune sequencing clone quantification. At the level of the study: Replicates partitioned RNA from approximately 20,000 or 98,000 naive CD8 cells into five parts, sequencing four. Study conclusions and caveats: Spiked-in Jurkat TCR RNA corresponding to one cell was reported as detectable against roughly 1 million naive cells. Barcode sharing among identical TCR molecules could make large clones appear smaller.

Methods described previously, with TCR primers listed, were used for bulk TCR libraries. TCRdb re-called the PCR reads with MiXCR, one entry per CDR3 protein. Of roughly 93,000 distinct CDR3 sequences detected, approximately 23% appear once; the ten largest clones hold approximately 0.78%. Only a few counts were recorded for this clonotype. The antigen is not known. Germline V gives CDR1 LGHNA, CDR2 YSLEER. With 0 bases removed from V and 2 bases from J, the gap between germline ends came to 10 bases. This CDR3 is 15 amino acids long. This chain uses TRBV4-3 with TRBJ2-5, with D maybe TRBD2 (6 bases). The sample comprised naive CD8+ T cells from blood, with Jurkat cell RNA spiked in. Documented subset: FACS-sorted CD8+CD4-CCR7+CD45RA+ naive T cells. This clonotype was sampled from a human donor in good health. Some libraries in this study had Jurkat cell RNA spiked in. CDR3 coding DNA: TGCGCCAGCAGCCAAGATCTAGCGAAACAAGAGACCCAGTACTTC. It is translated as CASSQDLAKQETQYF.